The clone carrying this T cell receptor (beta chain) came up a few times. What it binds is unknown. The data stem from a study of T-cell reconstitution after alpha-beta-depleted transplantation in children. The TCRbeta library incorporated unique molecular identifiers. TCRdb fed the PCR reads into MiXCR, producing one record per CDR3 protein. The data show a few hundred thousand distinct CDR3 sequences, with roughly 13% seen just once and 2.2% held by the top ten. Findings and limits, study-wide: By about two months after transplant, alpha-beta T cells reportedly arose from several hundred graft clones that had expanded. Among T cells one year after transplant, newly produced cells accounted for most counts and diversity.

Sequencing was performed on PBMCs, mostly from graft donor cells, taken 360 days after TCRalphabeta/CD19-depleted stem cell transplant. The sequence derives from a male patient between 10 and 17 years old who had a stem cell transplant for acute myeloid leukemia, so the T cells may come from the graft donor.

The CDR3 nucleotides read TGTGCCAGCAGCTTAGGGCAGGTCACCTACAATGAGCAGTTCTTC. This sequence encodes CASSLGQVTYNEQFF. The chain links TRBV7-9 to TRBJ2-1; D remains ambiguous. Trimming removed 1 base from V and 2 bases from J, with 9 bases in between. This CDR3 is 15 amino acids long. Germline V gene sequence: CDR1 SEHNR, CDR2 FQNEAQ (reference sequence). The whole variable domain, filled in from reference TRBV7-9 and TRBJ2-1, reads DTGVSQNPRHKITKRGQNVTFRCDPISEHNRLYWYRQTLGQGPEFLTYFQNEAQLEKSRLLSDRFSAERPKGSFSTLEIQRTEQGDSAMYLCASSLGQVTYNEQFFGPGTRLTVL.